This T cell receptor beta chain was sequenced in a study of control samples from healthy donors and cancer patients. TCRdb's copy holds only in-frame clones and misses some; the assay was immunoSEQ multiplex PCR. The table includes around 150,000 clones, about nine tenths detected once. This CDR3 has 11 residues. Germline-derived CDR1 and CDR2 are SQVTM and ANQGSEA. Trimming took off 7 bases at V and 10 bases at J, with 14 bases between the two ends. The chain has TRBV29-1 and TRBJ2-1; D ambiguous. The material sequenced was blood. The TCR originated in a man under 40 in good health. The CDR3 loop reads CSGHAIGEQFF. In nucleotides, the CDR3 is TGCAGCGGTCATGCCATTGGCGAGCAGTTCTTC.